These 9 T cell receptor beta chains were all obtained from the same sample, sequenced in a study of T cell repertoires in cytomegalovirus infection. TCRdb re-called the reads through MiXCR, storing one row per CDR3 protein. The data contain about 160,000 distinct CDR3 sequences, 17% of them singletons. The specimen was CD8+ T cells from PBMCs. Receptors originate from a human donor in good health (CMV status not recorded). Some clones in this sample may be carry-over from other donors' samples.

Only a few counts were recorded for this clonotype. Here the CDR3 reads CASSVEGTGTNEKLFF. For the CDR3, the DNA is TGTGCCAGCAGCGTAGAGGGGACAGGTACTAATGAAAAACTGTTTTTT. The gene calls are TRBV9 and TRBJ1-4, with 8 bases matching TRBD1. Germline values: CDR1 SGDLS, CDR2 YYNGEE. The CDR3 has 16 amino acids. Losses at the gene ends were 0 bases for V and 2 bases for J; bases not matched to a gene: 3.

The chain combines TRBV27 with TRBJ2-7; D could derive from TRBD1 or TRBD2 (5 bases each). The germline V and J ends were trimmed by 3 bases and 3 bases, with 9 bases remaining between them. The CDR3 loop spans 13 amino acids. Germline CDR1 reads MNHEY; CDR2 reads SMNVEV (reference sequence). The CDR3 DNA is TGTGCCAGCAGTTTTGGGACCTTCTACGAGCAGTACTTC. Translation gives CASSFGTFYEQYF.

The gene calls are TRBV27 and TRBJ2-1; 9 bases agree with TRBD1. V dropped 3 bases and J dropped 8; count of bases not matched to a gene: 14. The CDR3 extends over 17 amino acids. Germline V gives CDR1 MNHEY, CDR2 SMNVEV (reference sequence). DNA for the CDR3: TGTGCCAGCAGTTTGGCGTCCGGGACAGGGTTATTGGATGAGCAGTTCTTC. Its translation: CASSLASGTGLLDEQFF.

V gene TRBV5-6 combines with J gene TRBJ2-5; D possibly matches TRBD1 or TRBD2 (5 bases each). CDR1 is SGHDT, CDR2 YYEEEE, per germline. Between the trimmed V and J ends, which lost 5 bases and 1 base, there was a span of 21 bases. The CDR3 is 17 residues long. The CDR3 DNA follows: TGTGCCAGCAGGACAACCGGGACCTTCAAATTCCAAGAGACCCAGTACTTC. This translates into CASRTTGTFKFQETQYF.

For the CDR3, the DNA is TGTGCCATCAGTACTAGCGGGGGTTCCTACAATGAGCAGTTCTTC. It codes for CAISTSGGSYNEQFF. V gene TRBV10-3 combines with J gene TRBJ2-1; TRBD2 matches at 11 bases. This CDR3 comprises 15 residues. The J segment lost 1 base and the V segment lost 5 bases, leaving 1 base of the junction unmatched. Germline CDR1 reads ENHRY; CDR2 reads SYGVKD.

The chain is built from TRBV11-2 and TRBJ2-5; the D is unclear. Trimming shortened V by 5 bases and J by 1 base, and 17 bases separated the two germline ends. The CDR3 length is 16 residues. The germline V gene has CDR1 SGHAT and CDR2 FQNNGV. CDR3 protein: CASSHLFASSQETQYF. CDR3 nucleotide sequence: TGTGCCAGCAGCCACCTTTTTGCTTCGAGCCAAGAGACCCAGTACTTC.

The CDR3 reads CSAPLAEINNEQFF. CDR3 bases: TGCAGTGCCCCGCTAGCGGAAATAAACAATGAGCAGTTCTTC. The chain couples TRBV20-1 to TRBJ2-1; 7 nucleotides align to TRBD2. CDR1 is DFQATT, CDR2 SNEGSKA, per germline (reference sequence). V lost 6 bases to trimming and J lost 5 bases; unmatched junction nucleotides: 10. The CDR3 runs to 14 residues.

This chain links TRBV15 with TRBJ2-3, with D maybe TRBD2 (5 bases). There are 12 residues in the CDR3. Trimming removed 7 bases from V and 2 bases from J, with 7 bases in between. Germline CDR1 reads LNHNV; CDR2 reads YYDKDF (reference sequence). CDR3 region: CATTGYTDTQYF. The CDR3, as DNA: TGTGCCACCACGGGGTACACAGATACGCAGTATTTT. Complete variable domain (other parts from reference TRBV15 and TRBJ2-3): DAMVIQNPRYQVTQFGKPVTLSCSQTLNHNVMYWYQQKSSQAPKLLFHYYDKDFNNEADTPDNFQSRRPNTSFCFLDIRSPGLGDTAMYLCATTGYTDTQYFGPGTRLTVL.

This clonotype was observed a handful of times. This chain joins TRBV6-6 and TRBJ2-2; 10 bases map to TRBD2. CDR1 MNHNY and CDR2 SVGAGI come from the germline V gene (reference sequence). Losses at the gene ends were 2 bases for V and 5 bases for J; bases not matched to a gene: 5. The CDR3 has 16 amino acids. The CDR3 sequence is CASSYVAGGKTGELFF. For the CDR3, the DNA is TGTGCCAGCAGTTACGTAGCGGGGGGAAAAACCGGGGAGCTGTTTTTT.